These 32 T cell receptor beta chains originate from one sample sequenced in a study. TCRdb re-analysed the 5' RACE reads in MiXCR, keeping a single row per CDR3 protein. The sample carries about 54,000 distinct CDR3 sequences, more than 15% recorded once. The sequenced material came from naive CD4+ T cells sorted from blood. Subset specified: naive CD4+ T cells, CD4+CD45RA+CD25-. The source is a female donor with breast cancer.

With respect to this clonotype: At one end the junction does not follow the germline gene, possibly because of a read error. This sequence joins TRBV10-1 and TRBJ1-5, with TRBD1 matching 9 bases. The CDR3 totals 17 residues. Looked up from germline, CDR1 is WNHNN and CDR2 is SYGVQD (reference sequence). The chain's CDR3 is CASWRNGTGPMNQPQPF. For the CDR3, the DNA is TGCGCCAGCTGGCGAAACGGGACAGGGCCCATGAATCAGCCCCAGCCTTTT.

V gene TRBV7-6 combines with J gene TRBJ2-7; D tentatively reads TRBD1 or TRBD2 (5 bases each). The CDR3 runs 14 residues. CDR1 SGHVS and CDR2 FNYEAQ come from the germline V gene. Trimming stripped 1 base from V and 2 bases from J, with 9 bases between. Here the CDR3 DNA reads TGTGCCAGCAGCTTAGGGGACGGGCCCTACGAGCAGTACTTC. This codes for CASSLGDGPYEQYF.

The J gene is TRBJ2-1, the V gene TRBV20-1, with D possibly TRBD2 on 5 matching bases. Germline loops: CDR1 DFQATT, CDR2 SNEGSKA (reference sequence). V gave up 7 bases and J gave up 2 bases, with 15 bases separating them. The CDR3 has 14 residues. The CDR3 loop reads CSVVPAATYNEQFF. The CDR3 coding sequence is TGCAGTGTTGTACCAGCGGCCACCTACAATGAGCAGTTCTTC.

The rearrangement uses TRBV11-3 and TRBJ1-1; D gene uncertain. Trimming left V 5 bases short and J 1 base short, with 8 bases between. CDR1 SGHNT and CDR2 YENEEA come from the germline V gene. This CDR3 is built from 13 residues. The CDR3 DNA follows: TGTGCCAGCAGCGTAGGAGGGAACACTGAAGCTTTCTTT. This codes for CASSVGGNTEAFF.

This clonotype ranks as medium-sized. The chain employs TRBV20-1 and TRBJ2-2; TRBD1 or TRBD2 may be the D gene (6 bases each). From germline, CDR1 is DFQATT and CDR2 SNEGSKA (reference sequence). Trimming removed 3 bases at V and 1 base at J, with 9 bases between. The CDR3 extends over 14 amino acids. CDR3 protein: CSARKGGNTGELFF. The CDR3 nucleotides read TGCAGTGCTAGGAAGGGGGGGAACACCGGGGAGCTGTTTTTT.

The rearrangement links TRBV24-1 to TRBJ2-1; D gene unclear. The V gene lost 6 bases and the J gene lost 0 bases, with 23 bases spanning the gap. The CDR3 is made up of 19 amino acids. Germline lookup yields CDR1 KGHDR and CDR2 SFDVKD. The CDR3 loop reads CATSPTYVRRRSSYNEQFF. DNA of the CDR3: TGTGCCACCAGTCCCACTTATGTGCGACGTAGGAGCTCCTACAATGAGCAGTTCTTC.

This chain joins TRBV19 and TRBJ1-5; 7 bases match TRBD1. The CDR3 contains 18 residues. J gave up 1 base and V 6 bases, and 15 bases lay outside the gene matches. In germline, CDR1 is LNHDA, CDR2 SQIVND (reference sequence). The CDR3 sequence is CASRSRYPNRGSNQPQHF. For the CDR3, the DNA is TGTGCCAGTAGGTCCCGCTACCCTAACAGGGGAAGCAATCAGCCCCAGCATTTT.

This clonotype was detected many times. The chain recombines TRBV9 with TRBJ2-3; 8 bases agree with TRBD2. Trimming removed 0 bases from V and 5 bases from J; junction bases left unmatched: 5. In germline, CDR1 is SGDLS, CDR2 YYNGEE. CDR3 size: 15 residues. The CDR3 is CASSVEVAGRDTQYF. The DNA for the CDR3 is TGTGCCAGCAGCGTAGAGGTAGCGGGAAGAGATACGCAGTATTTT.

This chain links TRBV7-2 with TRBJ2-7; D is unresolved. Germline CDR1 is SGHTA and CDR2 is FQGNSA. V was clipped by 0 bases and J by 8 bases, with 8 bases between them. The CDR3 totals 12 residues. As DNA, the CDR3 is TGTGCCAGCAGCTTAGCCCGAGGCAAGCAGTACTTC. Its protein product is CASSLARGKQYF.

This sequence joins TRBV20-1 and TRBJ2-1, with 11 bases identical to TRBD2. The length of the CDR3 is 14 residues. Germline CDR1 and CDR2: DFQATT and SNEGSKA (reference sequence). Trimming removed 6 bases from V and 7 bases from J; junction bases left unmatched: 8. The CDR3 DNA follows: TGCAGTGCCAGACCGGGACTAGCGGAAAATGAGCAGTTCTTC. Amino acid sequence: CSARPGLAENEQFF.

CDR3 in amino acids: CASSLTDNEQFF. CDR3 DNA sequence: TGCGCCAGCAGCTTAACCGACAATGAGCAGTTCTTC. The rearrangement joins TRBV5-1 to TRBJ2-1; D is undetermined. The CDR3 extends over 12 amino acids. V dropped 2 bases and J dropped 5 bases, with 5 bases sitting between them. Germline V gene sequence: CDR1 SGHRS, CDR2 YFSETQ. The full variable domain, with the rest looked up from reference TRBV5-1 and TRBJ2-1, is KAGVTQTPRYLIKTRGQQVTLSCSPISGHRSVSWYQQTPGQGLQFLFEYFSETQRNKGNFPGRFSGRQFSNSRSEMNVSTLELGDSALYLCASSLTDNEQFFGPGTRLTVL.

The J gene is TRBJ2-4, the V gene TRBV28, with a weak D call TRBD2 (6 bases). Germline lookup yields CDR1 MDHEN and CDR2 SYDVKM. The length of the CDR3 is 15 residues. Trimming shortened V by 4 bases and J by 9 bases, and 19 bases separated the two germline ends. The CDR3 here is CASSSHAGREGIQYF. For the CDR3, the DNA is TGTGCCAGCAGTTCCCACGCGGGGCGGGAAGGCATTCAGTACTTC.

To note about this clonotype: Being one base from a much bigger clone, this may be a read error. The chain uses TRBV6-2 or TRBV6-3 and TRBJ2-3, with a tentative D call TRBD2 (6 bases). This CDR3 is 15 amino acids long. Germline CDR1 and CDR2: MNHEY and SVGEGT. The CDR3 loop is CASGLTPHPADMQYF. The CDR3, as DNA: TGTGCCAGCGGACTAACCCCTCACCCGGCAGATATGCAGTATTTT.

This clonotype has a count of ten or more. The rearrangement links TRBV5-1 to TRBJ1-2; 10 nucleotides match TRBD1. This CDR3 spans 13 amino acids. V was pared by 3 bases and J by 8 bases, with 4 bases of the junction left unmatched. Germline loops: CDR1 SGHRS, CDR2 YFSETQ. CDR3 loop: CASSYGTGEGYTF. The DNA for the CDR3 is TGCGCCAGCAGCTATGGGACAGGGGAAGGCTACACCTTC.

This clonotype has more than one count but fewer than ten. V and J are TRBV7-9 and TRBJ2-3; tentatively, D is TRBD1 (6 bases). The V end was cut by 4 bases, the J end by 2 bases, with 10 bases between. Germline V gives CDR1 SEHNR, CDR2 FQNEAQ (reference sequence). The CDR3 runs to 14 residues. The CDR3, as DNA: TGTGCCAGCAGCTCGAGACAGGTCACAGATACGCAGTATTTT. Translating gives CASSSRQVTDTQYF.

This clonotype was counted only a few times. The chain has TRBV5-1 and TRBJ2-7, with D perhaps matching TRBD1 (6 bases). This CDR3 is 16 amino acids long. CDR1 and CDR2 (germline): SGHRS, YFSETQ. V lost 0 bases to trimming and J lost 6 bases, with 19 bases between them. The CDR3 DNA reads as TGCGCCAGCAGCTTGGTAGTTGGGACAACTCCTATCGAGCAGTACTTC. This encodes CASSLVVGTTPIEQYF.

Of note for this clonotype: This clone may be a read error of a much larger clone one base away. The final CDR3 position lacks the conserved phenylalanine or tryptophan, pointing to a likely read error. This rearrangement joins TRBV6-5 to TRBJ1-1; maybe TRBD1 (6 bases). Germline V CDR1 and CDR2: MNHEY, SVGAGI. CDR3 size: 16 residues. Trimming removed 6 bases at V and 3 bases at J, with 20 bases between. Here the CDR3 reads CASRHLGARWDTEAFL. The CDR3 nucleotides read TGTGCCAGCAGACACCTGGGGGCGAGGTGGGACACTGAAGCTTTCCTT.

This clonotype was picked up a small number of times. The chain joins TRBV6-6 to TRBJ1-2; 8 bases are shared with TRBD1. The CDR3 loop spans 12 amino acids. Germline CDR1 MNHNY, CDR2 SVGAGI (reference sequence). Trimming removed 8 bases from V and 8 bases from J; junction bases left unmatched: 7. The CDR3 here is CASVDRVWGYTF. As DNA, the CDR3 is TGTGCCAGCGTGGACAGGGTTTGGGGCTACACCTTC.

A few counts support this clonotype. The rearrangement links TRBV4-2 to TRBJ2-3; 8 bases align to TRBD2. From germline, CDR1 is LGHNA and CDR2 YNFKEQ. J was trimmed by 1 base and V by 0 bases; bases with no gene match: 3. CDR3 length: 16 residues. CDR3 sequence (DNA): TGTGCCAGCAGCCAAGAAACAGCGGGGGGCACAGATACGCAGTATTTT. Translation gives CASSQETAGGTDTQYF.

In its sample, this clonotype was seen a few times. The V gene is TRBV20-1, the J gene TRBJ1-2; TRBD1 might be the D (5 bases). The germline gives CDR1 DFQATT, CDR2 SNEGSKA (reference sequence). The CDR3 has 13 amino acids. Trimming took 5 bases from V and 0 from J, leaving 10 bases between them. CDR3: CSAGDRTNYGYTF. As DNA, the CDR3 is TGCAGTGCTGGCGACAGAACTAACTATGGCTACACCTTC.

Worth noting for this clonotype: With a much larger clone just one base away, this may be a read error. The J gene is TRBJ2-3, the V gene TRBV6-5, with D perhaps matching TRBD2 (7 bases). The CDR3 totals 16 residues. The germline V gene encodes CDR1 MNHEY and CDR2 SVGAGI. Here the CDR3 DNA reads TGTGCCAGCAGTTATGGGGGCGGGAGAAGCACAAATACGCAGTATTTT. Encoded protein: CASSYGGGRSTNTQYF.

The chain carries TRBV7-3 and TRBJ1-1; 9 bases fit TRBD1. In germline, CDR1 is SGHTA, CDR2 FQGTGA. The V gene end was trimmed by 5 bases and the J gene end by 3 bases; junction bases not matched to a gene: 4. This CDR3 has 14 amino acids. In DNA form, the CDR3 reads TGTGCCAGCAGCCGGGACAGGGTCGACACTGAAGCTTTCTTT. Translated, it gives CASSRDRVDTEAFF.

This clonotype was observed a few times. The gene calls are TRBV6-1 and TRBJ1-2; D is uncertain. V dropped 7 bases and J dropped 6 bases, with 21 bases sitting between them. Looked up from germline, CDR1 is MNHNS and CDR2 is SASEGT. The CDR3 totals 15 residues. The CDR3 reads CASIEQAFLGDGYTF. DNA of the CDR3: TGTGCCAGCATAGAGCAGGCCTTTCTTGGGGATGGCTACACCTTC.

This clonotype was observed many times. The chain carries TRBV7-2 and TRBJ1-1; no firm D call. There are 14 residues in the CDR3. CDR1 and CDR2 (germline): SGHTA, FQGNSA. V was pared by 1 base and J by 4 bases, with 10 bases between. Here the CDR3 reads CASSLEARSTEAFF. CDR3 sequence (DNA): TGTGCCAGCAGCTTAGAGGCGAGGAGCACTGAAGCTTTCTTT.

This clonotype was observed many times. The chain links TRBV29-1 to TRBJ2-5; tentative D call: TRBD1 (5 bases). Germline V lookup: CDR1 SQVTM, CDR2 ANQGSEA. This CDR3 spans 13 amino acids. V was cut by 2 bases and J by 4 bases, with 11 bases left in between. CDR3 region: CSVEPGSGETQYF. CDR3 bases: TGCAGCGTTGAACCAGGGTCAGGAGAGACCCAGTACTTC.

This clonotype has only a few counts. The chain employs TRBV20-1 and TRBJ2-3; perhaps TRBD2 as D (6 bases). Trimming removed 5 bases from V and 2 bases from J, with 20 bases in between. In germline, CDR1 is DFQATT, CDR2 SNEGSKA (reference sequence). The CDR3 is made up of 16 amino acids. The CDR3 nucleotides are TGCAGTGCTTCCTTTCCAGCGGGCCCTTCCACAGATACGCAGTATTTT. The encoded protein is CSASFPAGPSTDTQYF.

The genes are TRBV10-3 and TRBJ1-4, with D possibly matching TRBD1 (5 bases). This CDR3 has 13 residues. With 6 bases removed from V and 4 bases from J, the gap between germline ends came to 9 bases. CDR1 and CDR2 from the germline V gene are ENHRY and SYGVKD. The CDR3, as DNA: TGTGCCATCAGGCGGGACGGTAATGAAAAACTGTTTTTT. Protein product: CAIRRDGNEKLFF.

This clonotype was seen many times. The rearrangement joins TRBV5-1 to TRBJ2-3; 9 bases fit TRBD2. This CDR3 has 14 residues. Looked up from germline, CDR1 is SGHRS and CDR2 is YFSETQ. The trim removed 4 bases at V and 4 bases at J, leaving 4 bases unmatched. The CDR3 region is CASSVTSGSDTQYF. CDR3 DNA: TGCGCCAGCAGCGTGACTAGCGGCTCAGATACGCAGTATTTT.

Only a few counts were recorded for this clonotype. The chain is built from TRBV4-1 and TRBJ2-3, with 10 bases aligning to TRBD1. This CDR3 is 15 amino acids long. Germline V gene lookup returns CDR1 MGHRA and CDR2 YSYEKL. V trimming: 6 bases; J trimming: 4 bases; junction bases outside the gene matches: 7. The CDR3 sequence: CASRPRQGAPDTQYF. The CDR3 DNA reads TGCGCCAGCAGGCCAAGACAGGGGGCACCAGATACGCAGTATTTT.

This clonotype was seen a handful of times. The gene calls are TRBV4-3 and TRBJ2-3, with TRBD2 as a possible D gene (5 bases). V lost 5 bases and J lost 0, with 18 bases in between. The CDR3 contains 17 residues. Germline CDR1 and CDR2: LGHNA and YSLEER. The CDR3 here is CASSEVHKRTSTDTQYF. CDR3 DNA: TGCGCCAGCAGCGAAGTCCATAAGCGGACTAGCACAGATACGCAGTATTTT.

The chain has TRBV6-6 and TRBJ1-4, with TRBD1 identical over 9 bases. This CDR3 comprises 16 residues. J gave up 8 bases and V 6 bases, and 13 bases lay outside the gene matches. CDR1 is MNHNY, CDR2 SVGAGI, per germline (reference sequence). The CDR3 region is CASRRISGQGEEKLFF. Written as DNA, the CDR3 is TGTGCCAGCAGACGCATCTCGGGACAGGGAGAGGAAAAACTGTTTTTT.

Remarks on this clonotype: With a much larger clone just one base away, this may be a read error. V gene TRBV7-6 combines with J gene TRBJ2-3; 7 bases agree with TRBD1. This CDR3 is 15 amino acids long. Looked up from germline, CDR1 is SGHVS and CDR2 is FNYEAQ. The CDR3 spells CAGSDPGQPTDTQYF. In DNA form, the CDR3 reads TGTGCCGGCAGCGACCCGGGACAGCCCACAGATACGCAGTATTTT.